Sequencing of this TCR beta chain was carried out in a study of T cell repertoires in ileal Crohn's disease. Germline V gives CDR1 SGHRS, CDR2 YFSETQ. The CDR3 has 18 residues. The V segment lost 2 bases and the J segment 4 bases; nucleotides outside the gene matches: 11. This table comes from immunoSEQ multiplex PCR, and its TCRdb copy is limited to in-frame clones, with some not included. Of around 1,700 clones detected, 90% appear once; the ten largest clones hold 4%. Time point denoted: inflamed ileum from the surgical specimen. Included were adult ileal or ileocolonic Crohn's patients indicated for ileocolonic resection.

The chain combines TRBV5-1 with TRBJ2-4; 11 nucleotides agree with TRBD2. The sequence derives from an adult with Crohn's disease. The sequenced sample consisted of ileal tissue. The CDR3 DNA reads TGCGCCAGCAGCTTAGCGGCTAGCGGGGGGACGGGGAAAAACATTCAGTACTTC. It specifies CASSLAASGGTGKNIQYF.